The 20 T cell receptor beta chains given below trace back to one sample, sequenced in a study of T cells in Graves' hyperthyroidism and ophthalmopathy. TCR beta CDR3 regions were amplified from RNA. A set of HTBI primers served as the primers for a first-round RT-PCR of the TCR CDR3. TCRdb used MiXCR to reprocess the multiplex PCR reads, holding one entry per CDR3 protein. Among about 580,000 distinct CDR3 sequences, about 15% were seen once, and the ten largest hold approximately 5.7%. Sequencing was done on a sample of blood. Receptors originate from a woman under 40 with Graves' hyperthyroidism that later progressed to Graves' ophthalmopathy.

This clonotype was counted ten times or more. V and J are TRBV6-1 and TRBJ2-7; the match to TRBD2 covers 8 bases. The CDR3 runs 15 residues. The junction had 7 bases not matched to a gene; V was cut back by 6 bases and J by 0 bases. The V gene's germline CDR1 is MNHNS and CDR2 SASEGT. DNA for the CDR3: TGTGCCAGCAGCAGACTAGCGTCGAGCTCCTACGAGCAGTACTTC. As protein: CASSRLASSSYEQYF.

This chain links TRBV7-9 with TRBJ2-1; the D gene could be TRBD1 or TRBD2 (5 bases each). In germline, CDR1 is SEHNR, CDR2 FQNEAQ (reference sequence). This CDR3 has 16 residues. Trimming cost V 7 bases and J 6 bases, with 22 bases left between them. CDR3 nucleotide sequence: TGTGCCAGCAACACACGGGGCAGGGAAAGGGCCAATGAGCAGTTCTTC. Protein: CASNTRGRERANEQFF.

This clonotype was observed many times. This chain uses TRBV18 with TRBJ2-1; 7 nucleotides line up with TRBD2. J lost 10 bases, V lost 6 bases, and 6 bases had no gene match. The CDR3 loop spans 12 amino acids. Germline-derived CDR1 and CDR2 are KGHSH and LQKENI. The CDR3 nucleotides are TGTGCCAGCTCCCCATACGGGGGGGAGCAGTTCTTC. Translated: CASSPYGGEQFF.

CDR3 amino acids: CSVQRPDSGNQETQYF. CDR3 nucleotides: TGCAGTGTTCAGAGACCGGATAGCGGGAACCAAGAGACCCAGTACTTC. The V call is TRBV20-1, the J call TRBJ2-5; TRBD2 agrees at 8 bases. CDR3 length: 16 amino acids. Germline V CDR1 and CDR2: DFQATT, SNEGSKA (reference sequence). The J segment lost 0 bases and the V segment lost 7 bases, leaving 13 bases of the junction unmatched.

This clonotype was detected ten times or more. V usage is TRBV6-1 and J usage is TRBJ1-5; no clear D. Trimming left V 8 bases short and J 5 bases short, with 10 bases between. CDR3 length: 12 residues. Germline V gene data show CDR1 as MNHNS and CDR2 as SASEGT. CDR3 amino acids: CASEEGDQPQHF. The CDR3 bases are TGTGCCAGCGAAGAGGGCGATCAGCCCCAGCATTTT.

The chain uses TRBV11-3 and TRBJ2-2; 9 bases fit TRBD2. Per the germline V gene, CDR1 is SGHNT and CDR2 is YENEEA. There are 16 residues in the CDR3. The V gene end was trimmed by 4 bases and the J gene end by 6 bases; junction bases not matched to a gene: 9. CDR3 protein: CASSSGGTSRSGELFF. CDR3 bases: TGTGCCAGCAGCTCCGGAGGGACTAGCCGGTCCGGGGAGCTGTTTTTT. The full variable domain, rest sourced from reference TRBV11-3 and TRBJ2-2, is EAGVVQSPRYKIIEKKQPVAFWCNPISGHNTLYWYLQNLGQGPELLIRYENEEAVDDSQLPKDRFSAERLKGVDSTLKIQPAELGDSAVYLCASSSGGTSRSGELFFGEGSRLTVL.

The J gene is TRBJ2-2, the V gene TRBV12-3 or TRBV12-4; 7 bases map to TRBD1. The CDR3 consists of 14 residues. With V trimmed by 2 bases and J by 6 bases, 3 bases remained unmatched. The CDR3 DNA sequence: TGTGCCAGCAGTTTATGGCAGGGGGCCGGGGAGCTGTTTTTT. Translating gives CASSLWQGAGELFF.

The chain couples TRBV6-1 to TRBJ1-2, with D hard to call. Germline V gives CDR1 MNHNS, CDR2 SASEGT. V gave up 7 bases and J gave up 1 base, with 10 bases separating them. CDR3 length equals 13 residues. The CDR3 DNA sequence: TGTGCCAGCACTCTGACCCTTAACTATGGCTACACCTTC. Translating gives CASTLTLNYGYTF.

This clonotype was seen at least ten times. CDR3 DNA: TGTGCCAGCAGCCCCTGGGGCGCTAGGGGCGCTGAAGCTTTCTTT. Encoded protein: CASSPWGARGAEAFF. This chain links TRBV11-3 with TRBJ1-1; TRBD1 might be the D (5 bases). CDR3 length: 15 residues. V was pared by 5 bases and J by 6 bases, with 19 bases between. Germline V gene sequence: CDR1 SGHNT, CDR2 YENEEA.

This clonotype was picked up many times. The rearrangement links TRBV6-1 to TRBJ1-2; D is unclear. Trimming took 6 bases from V and 3 from J, leaving 14 bases between them. The germline CDR1 and CDR2 sequences are MNHNS and SASEGT. The CDR3 sequence is 14 residues long. This chain's CDR3 is CASSPTDADYGYTF. CDR3 nucleotide sequence: TGTGCCAGCAGCCCGACGGACGCAGACTATGGCTACACCTTC.

This clonotype was recorded only once. Since no conserved phenylalanine or tryptophan closes the CDR3, a read error is the likely cause. This chain's CDR3 is CASSPSTRELAGNYNEQFS. DNA of the CDR3: TGTGCCAGCAGCCCCTCAACCCGGGAACTAGCGGGAAATTACAATGAGCAGTTCTCC. The chain carries TRBV7-9 and TRBJ2-1, with 10 bases that match TRBD2. J was trimmed by 4 bases and V by 5 bases; bases with no gene match: 17. The CDR3 has 19 residues. The germline V gene has CDR1 SEHNR and CDR2 FQNEAQ (reference sequence).

The V call is TRBV28, the J call TRBJ2-7, with a possible D match to TRBD1 (5 bases). The CDR3 runs to 14 residues. Germline assignment: CDR1 MDHEN and CDR2 SYDVKM. V lost 1 base to trimming and J lost 3 bases, with 10 bases between them. This CDR3 is CASSLSAGIYEQYF. CDR3 in DNA: TGTGCCAGCAGTTTATCGGCAGGGATCTACGAGCAGTACTTC.

The sample holds many counts of this clonotype. The J gene is TRBJ2-1, the V gene TRBV12-3 or TRBV12-4; D remains unclear. The V end lost 6 bases, the J end lost 5 bases, and 5 bases lay between the germline ends. There are 11 residues in the CDR3. The CDR3 DNA is TGTGCCAGCAGCTTAAACAATGAGCAGTTCTTC. It codes for CASSLNNEQFF.

This clonotype was observed a few times. Since a much larger clone is just one base distant, this may be a read error. V is TRBV29-1 and J is TRBJ1-4; D is unresolved. Trimming took 4 bases from V and 3 from J, leaving 18 bases between them. CDR1 and CDR2 (germline): SQVTM, ANQGSEA. The CDR3 has 16 residues. The CDR3 DNA reads as TGCAGCGTTGTTGCGTCGGCGGATGCAGCTAATGAAAAACTGTTTTTT. It yields the protein CSVVASADAANEKLFF.

Ten or more counts support this clonotype. This rearrangement joins TRBV2 to TRBJ2-3; D is unclear. The CDR3 runs 14 residues. The germline V gene has CDR1 SNHLY and CDR2 FYNNEI. Between the trimmed V and J ends, which lost 3 bases and 4 bases, there was a span of 11 bases. CDR3 in amino acids: CASSEETDSDTQYF. The CDR3 DNA sequence: TGTGCCAGCAGTGAGGAAACTGATTCAGATACGCAGTATTTT.

In this sample, this clonotype turned up many times. CDR3 sequence reads: CATGLGQGNTGELFF. The CDR3 DNA reads TGTGCCACCGGCCTCGGACAGGGTAACACCGGGGAGCTGTTTTTT. The chain carries TRBV10-3 and TRBJ2-2, with TRBD1 matching 8 bases. The CDR3 has 15 residues. Trimming at V came to 10 bases and at J to 2 bases, leaving 9 bases not matched to a gene. CDR1 and CDR2 from the germline V gene are ENHRY and SYGVKD.

This clonotype was observed many times. This chain connects TRBV9 to TRBJ2-7, with D tentatively TRBD2 (6 bases). Germline V gene data show CDR1 as SGDLS and CDR2 as YYNGEE. The CDR3 extends over 13 amino acids. V lost 0 bases, J lost 2 bases, and 6 bases lay in between. In DNA form, the CDR3 reads TGTGCCAGCAGCGTAGGCGGGACCTACGAGCAGTACTTC. Protein: CASSVGGTYEQYF.

There are a few counts of this clonotype. The V and J genes are TRBV19 and TRBJ2-3; unclear D gene. Germline V lookup: CDR1 LNHDA, CDR2 SQIVND (reference sequence). CDR3 length equals 16 residues. Trimming removed 3 bases at V and 2 bases at J, with 15 bases between. CDR3 loop: CASSMTQTVPTDTQYF. The CDR3 bases are TGTGCCAGTAGTATGACACAGACCGTACCCACAGATACGCAGTATTTT.

This clonotype occurred a few times. The genes are TRBV5-6 and TRBJ2-1; D is ambiguous. CDR3 length: 13 amino acids. Germline CDR1 is SGHDT and CDR2 is YYEEEE. V lost 1 base to trimming and J lost 7 bases, with 9 bases between them. CDR3 region: CASSLISQNEQFF. For the CDR3, the DNA is TGTGCCAGCAGCTTGATCTCCCAAAATGAGCAGTTCTTC.

There are many counts of this clonotype. The chain couples TRBV20-1 to TRBJ2-2, with D possibly matching TRBD2 (6 bases). Germline CDR1 DFQATT, CDR2 SNEGSKA (reference sequence). V lost 5 bases to trimming and J lost 5 bases, with 15 bases between them. The CDR3 is made up of 14 amino acids. The CDR3 protein is CSADDGGLTGELFF. For the CDR3, the DNA is TGCAGTGCTGACGACGGGGGACTTACCGGGGAGCTGTTTTTT.